Below are 6 T cell receptor beta chains sequenced from a single sample in a study of cytomegalovirus exposure and HLA in healthy donors. The PCR contained 60 Vbeta and 13 Jbeta primers. Measured with immunoSEQ multiplex PCR; TCRdb has only the in-frame clones, and not every one. The sample holds about 120,000 clones, 70% to 80% seen once. Material for sequencing was PBMCs. The receptors stem from a woman aged 40 to 55 in good health and CMV-seropositive.

This rearrangement joins TRBV30 to TRBJ1-1; D is undetermined. Germline CDR1 is GTSNPN and CDR2 is SVGIG (reference sequence). The CDR3 totals 13 residues. The V gene lost 0 bases and the J gene lost 1 base, with 6 bases spanning the gap. CDR3 loop: CAWSVSRNTEAFF. The CDR3 nucleotides are TGTGCCTGGAGTGTATCGAGGAACACTGAAGCTTTCTTT. The variable domain in full, completed from reference TRBV30 and TRBJ1-1, reads SQTIHQWPATLVQPVGSPLSLECTVEGTSNPNLYWYRQAAGRGLQLLFYSVGIGQISSEVPQNLSASRPQDRQFILSSKKLLLSDSGFYLCAWSVSRNTEAFFGQGTRLTVV.

The rearrangement joins TRBV30 to TRBJ2-3, with 11 positions matching TRBD1. Looked up from germline, CDR1 is GTSNPN and CDR2 is SVGIG (reference sequence). The CDR3 is 14 amino acids. Losses at the gene ends were 5 bases for V and 4 bases for J; bases not matched to a gene: 5. For the CDR3, the DNA is TGTGCCTGGGGACAGGGGGCTAAGGCAGATACGCAGTATTTT. Its translation: CAWGQGAKADTQYF.

The chain carries TRBV6-1 and TRBJ1-2; 8 bases map to TRBD1. With V trimmed by 1 base and J by 2 bases, 9 bases remained unmatched. Germline CDR1 MNHNS, CDR2 SASEGT. The CDR3 is 17 residues long. The CDR3 reads CASSEGGQGGGNYGYTF. In nucleotides, the CDR3 is TGTGCCAGCAGTGAAGGAGGACAGGGCGGGGGAAACTATGGCTACACCTTC.

This CDR3 reads CASSITGGAAEAFF. The CDR3 DNA is TGTGCCAGTAGTATAACCGGTGGTGCGGCTGAAGCTTTCTTT. This chain links TRBV19 with TRBJ1-1; D is ambiguous. Germline values: CDR1 LNHDA, CDR2 SQIVND (reference sequence). Trimming removed 2 bases at V and 6 bases at J, with 13 bases between. This CDR3 contains 14 residues.

The rearrangement links TRBV29-1 to TRBJ2-3; D is undetermined. This CDR3 spans 12 amino acids. The ends were cut back, 2 bases at V and 4 bases at J, with 7 bases in the middle. Germline V lookup: CDR1 SQVTM, CDR2 ANQGSEA. The CDR3 here is CSVELVADTQYF. Here the CDR3 DNA reads TGCAGCGTTGAACTAGTCGCAGATACGCAGTATTTT.

The sample holds one count of this clone. The CDR3 bases are TGTGCCAGTACCGAACAGACCGGCCACTATGGCTACACCTTC. Its translation is CASTEQTGHYGYTF. V usage is TRBV19 and J usage is TRBJ1-2; D ambiguous. Germline V gene sequence: CDR1 LNHDA, CDR2 SQIVND (reference sequence). The CDR3 has 14 residues. The V end was cut by 7 bases, the J end by 3 bases, with 15 bases between.